These 10 T cell receptor beta chains came from one sample sequenced in a study of T cell responses to AZD1222 COVID-19 vaccine. Sequenced by immunoSEQ multiplex PCR; TCRdb stores in-frame clones only, minus some. The top ten clones hold roughly 5.1% of a sample with about 140,000 clones, more than 90% of them seen once. The material was peripheral blood, obtained on day 0 of AZD1222 vaccination. These receptors were collected from an adult in good health.

The chain has TRBV5-1 and TRBJ2-7, with D perhaps assigned TRBD1 or TRBD2 (5 bases each). The CDR3 spans 16 residues. The germline V gene has CDR1 SGHRS and CDR2 YFSETQ. The V gene lost 0 bases and the J gene lost 2 bases, with 15 bases spanning the gap. The CDR3 sequence: CASSLGGAGATYEQYF. CDR3 sequence (DNA): TGCGCCAGCAGCTTGGGAGGGGCTGGGGCTACCTACGAGCAGTACTTC.

This chain links TRBV19 with TRBJ1-5; 8 bases are a match to TRBD1. Losses at the gene ends were 4 bases for V and 2 bases for J; bases not matched to a gene: 13. This CDR3 is built from 18 residues. Germline CDR1 reads LNHDA; CDR2 reads SQIVND (reference sequence). DNA for the CDR3: TGTGCCAGTAGTACAAGGACAGGGCGGGGAATGGGCAATCAGCCCCAGCATTTT. It codes for CASSTRTGRGMGNQPQHF. Drawing the rest from reference TRBV19 and TRBJ1-5, the complete variable domain is DGGITQSPKYLFRKEGQNVTLSCEQNLNHDAMYWYRQDPGQGLRLIYYSQIVNDFQKGDIAEGYSVSREKKESFPLTVTSAQKNPTAFYLCASSTRTGRGMGNQPQHFGDGTRLSIL.

The rearrangement joins TRBV24-1 to TRBJ2-7, with TRBD1 identical over 11 bases. Losses at the gene ends were 5 bases for V and 2 bases for J; bases not matched to a gene: 1. Per germline, CDR1 KGHDR and CDR2 SFDVKD. The CDR3 is 14 amino acids. In nucleotides, the CDR3 is TGTGCCACCAGTGGGACAGGGGGCGCCTACGAGCAGTACTTC. Translation gives CATSGTGGAYEQYF.

This chain joins TRBV5-1 and TRBJ1-4, with D tentatively TRBD1 (6 bases). The CDR3 extends over 14 amino acids. CDR1 and CDR2 from the germline V gene are SGHRS and YFSETQ. Trimming left V 1 base short and J 4 bases short, with 8 bases between. The CDR3 loop is CASSLRGDNEKLFF. The CDR3 coding sequence is TGCGCCAGCAGCTTGAGGGGGGATAATGAAAAACTGTTTTTT.

The chain recombines TRBV5-5 with TRBJ2-7; 9 bases map to TRBD1. Losses at the gene ends were 0 bases for V and 2 bases for J; bases not matched to a gene: 0. CDR1 is SGHKS and CDR2 is YYEKEE in the germline V gene (reference sequence). The length of the CDR3 is 14 residues. CDR3 sequence (DNA): TGTGCCAGCAGCTTGGGACAGGGGGCCTACGAGCAGTACTTC. Protein sequence: CASSLGQGAYEQYF. Complete variable domain (other parts from reference TRBV5-5 and TRBJ2-7): DAGVTQSPTHLIKTRGQQVTLRCSPISGHKSVSWYQQVLGQGPQFIFQYYEKEERGRGNFPDRFSARQFPNYSSELNVNALLLGDSALYLCASSLGQGAYEQYFGPGTRLTVT.

This rearrangement joins TRBV28 to TRBJ2-7; no reliable D call. CDR3 length equals 14 residues. V was trimmed by 3 bases and J by 2 bases, leaving 11 bases between them. The germline V gene has CDR1 MDHEN and CDR2 SYDVKM. CDR3 in amino acids: CASSLWQVTYEQYF. The CDR3 DNA sequence: TGTGCCAGCAGTTTGTGGCAGGTAACCTACGAGCAGTACTTC. The full variable domain, in which reference TRBV28 and TRBJ2-7 provide the parts outside the CDR3, is DVKVTQSSRYLVKRTGEKVFLECVQDMDHENMFWYRQDPGLGLRLIYFSYDVKMKEKGDIPEGYSVSREKKERFSLILESASTNQTSMYLCASSLWQVTYEQYFGPGTRLTVT.

This clone was seen a handful of times. This rearrangement joins TRBV27 to TRBJ2-3; no clear D gene. The V gene lost 4 bases and the J gene lost 2 bases, with 13 bases spanning the gap. The CDR3 totals 15 residues. CDR1 MNHEY and CDR2 SMNVEV come from the germline V gene (reference sequence). CDR3 region: CASSSFSKHTDTQYF. In nucleotides, the CDR3 is TGTGCCAGCAGTTCGTTTTCCAAACACACAGATACGCAGTATTTT.

The rearrangement links TRBV6-5 to TRBJ2-7; D gene uncertain. Trimming removed 1 base at V and 6 bases at J, with 13 bases between. The germline V gene encodes CDR1 MNHEY and CDR2 SVGAGI. CDR3 length: 14 amino acids. The chain's CDR3 is CASSYYPGSGEQYF. Written as DNA, the CDR3 is TGTGCCAGCAGTTACTACCCAGGTTCTGGCGAGCAGTACTTC.

This clone came up a few times. The chain joins TRBV5-1 to TRBJ2-1, with D perhaps given as TRBD1 or TRBD2 (5 bases each). V lost 0 bases, J lost 6 bases, and 16 bases lay in between. Germline CDR1 and CDR2: SGHRS and YFSETQ. The CDR3 has 16 amino acids. CDR3: CASSLAVLGTGNEQFF. DNA of the CDR3: TGCGCCAGCAGCTTGGCCGTTCTAGGGACCGGCAATGAGCAGTTCTTC.

The gene calls are TRBV5-1 and TRBJ2-1; 11 nucleotides match TRBD2. CDR1 SGHRS and CDR2 YFSETQ come from the germline V gene. After removal of 3 bases from V and 4 bases from J, the junction contained 6 bases not matched to a gene. The CDR3 spans 16 residues. The CDR3 loop is CASSSVAGGSYNEQFF. CDR3 DNA: TGCGCCAGCAGCTCGGTAGCGGGAGGGAGTTACAATGAGCAGTTCTTC.